This T cell receptor (beta chain) was sequenced during a study of cytomegalovirus exposure and HLA in healthy donors. The PCR used 60 Vbeta and 13 Jbeta primers. TCRdb's table, derived via immunoSEQ multiplex PCR, lists solely in-frame clones and lacks some. In total, the table holds about 200,000 clones. In regard to this clone: Its antigen is still unknown.

General study results and limits: In a later analysis, a genetic analysis reported fewer productive-TCR N-insertions in an Asian-associated ancestry cluster than the cohort average. Previously analyzed data showed that most TCR beta V segments were productive at a frequency of about 87% or about 30%.

Sequenced input: PBMCs. The source is a boy aged 10-17 years in good health and CMV-seronegative.

This CDR3 reads CASSRGGTSGGELFF. The DNA of the CDR3 is TGTGCCAGCAGCCGGGGAGGGACTAGCGGTGGGGAGCTGTTTTTT. The chain combines TRBV7-3 with TRBJ2-2; TRBD2 matches 11 bases. Unmatched junction bases numbered 7, after V lost 5 bases and J lost 8 bases. This CDR3 is 15 amino acids long. The germline gives CDR1 SGHTA, CDR2 FQGTGA.